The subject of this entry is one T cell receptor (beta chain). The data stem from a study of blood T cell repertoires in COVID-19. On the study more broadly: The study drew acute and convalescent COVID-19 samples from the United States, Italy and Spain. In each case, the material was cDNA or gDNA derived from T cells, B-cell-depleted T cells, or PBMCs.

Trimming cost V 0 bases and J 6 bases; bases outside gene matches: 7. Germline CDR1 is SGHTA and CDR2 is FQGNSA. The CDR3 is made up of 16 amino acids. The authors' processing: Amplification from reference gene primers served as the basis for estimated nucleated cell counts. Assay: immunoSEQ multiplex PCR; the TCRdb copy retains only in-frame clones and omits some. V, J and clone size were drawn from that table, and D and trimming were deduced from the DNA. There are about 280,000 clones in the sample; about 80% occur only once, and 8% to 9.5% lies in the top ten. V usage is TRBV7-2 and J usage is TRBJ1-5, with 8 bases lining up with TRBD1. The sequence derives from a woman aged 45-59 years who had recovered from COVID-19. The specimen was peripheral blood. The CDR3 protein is CASSLAGRGPVQPQHF. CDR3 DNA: TGTGCCAGCAGCTTAGCGGGCAGGGGGCCGGTTCAGCCCCAGCATTTT.